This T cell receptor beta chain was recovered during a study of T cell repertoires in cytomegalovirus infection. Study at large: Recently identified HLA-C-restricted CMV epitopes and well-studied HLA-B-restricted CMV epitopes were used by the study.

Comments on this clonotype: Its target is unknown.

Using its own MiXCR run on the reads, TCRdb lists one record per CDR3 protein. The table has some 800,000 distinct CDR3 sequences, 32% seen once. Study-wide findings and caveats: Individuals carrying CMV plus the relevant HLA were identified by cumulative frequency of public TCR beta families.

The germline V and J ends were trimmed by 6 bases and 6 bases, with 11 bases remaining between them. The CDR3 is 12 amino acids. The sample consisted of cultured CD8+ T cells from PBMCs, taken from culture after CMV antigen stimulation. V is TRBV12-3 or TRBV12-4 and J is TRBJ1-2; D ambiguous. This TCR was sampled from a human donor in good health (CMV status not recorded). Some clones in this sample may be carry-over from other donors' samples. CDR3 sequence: CASSPSGDGYTF. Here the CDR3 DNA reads TGTGCCAGCAGCCCCTCCGGTGATGGCTACACCTTC.